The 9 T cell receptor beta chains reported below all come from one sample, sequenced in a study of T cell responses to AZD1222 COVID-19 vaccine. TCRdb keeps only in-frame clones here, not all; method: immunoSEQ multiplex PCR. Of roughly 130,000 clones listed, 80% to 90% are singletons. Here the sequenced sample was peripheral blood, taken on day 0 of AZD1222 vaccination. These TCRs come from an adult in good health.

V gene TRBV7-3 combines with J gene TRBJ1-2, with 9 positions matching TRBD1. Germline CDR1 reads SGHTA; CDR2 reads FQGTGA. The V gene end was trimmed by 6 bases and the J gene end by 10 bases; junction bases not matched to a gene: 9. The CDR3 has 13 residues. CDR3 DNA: TGTGCCAGCAGTCCCGGGACAGGGACTGACTACACCTTC. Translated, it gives CASSPGTGTDYTF.

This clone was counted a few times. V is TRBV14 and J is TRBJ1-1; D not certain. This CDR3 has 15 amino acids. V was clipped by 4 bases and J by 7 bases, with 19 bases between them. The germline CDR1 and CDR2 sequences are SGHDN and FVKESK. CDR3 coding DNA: TGTGCCAGCAGCCGCCCCCCCAGGAGGTGGGGTGAAGCTTTCTTT. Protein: CASSRPPRRWGEAFF.

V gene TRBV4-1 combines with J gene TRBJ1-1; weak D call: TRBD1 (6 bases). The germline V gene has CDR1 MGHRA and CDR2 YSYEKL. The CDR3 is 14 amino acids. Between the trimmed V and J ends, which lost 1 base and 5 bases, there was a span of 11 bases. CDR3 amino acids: CASSQAQGPTEAFF. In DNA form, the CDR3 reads TGCGCCAGCAGCCAAGCTCAGGGGCCGACTGAAGCTTTCTTT.

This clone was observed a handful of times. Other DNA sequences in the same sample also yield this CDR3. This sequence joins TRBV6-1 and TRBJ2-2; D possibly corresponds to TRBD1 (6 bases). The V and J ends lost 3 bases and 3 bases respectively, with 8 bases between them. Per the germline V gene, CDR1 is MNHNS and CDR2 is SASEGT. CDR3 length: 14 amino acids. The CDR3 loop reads CASSDRGYTGELFF. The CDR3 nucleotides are TGTGCCAGCAGTGACAGGGGATACACCGGGGAGCTGTTTTTT.

CDR3 residues: CATSDFSGDQPQHF. Here the CDR3 DNA reads TGTGCCACCAGTGATTTCTCGGGGGATCAGCCCCAGCATTTT. This chain uses TRBV24-1 with TRBJ1-5, with D perhaps matching TRBD1 (5 bases). V dropped 1 base and J dropped 5 bases, with 8 bases sitting between them. CDR1 and CDR2 from the germline V gene are KGHDR and SFDVKD. The CDR3 runs 14 residues.

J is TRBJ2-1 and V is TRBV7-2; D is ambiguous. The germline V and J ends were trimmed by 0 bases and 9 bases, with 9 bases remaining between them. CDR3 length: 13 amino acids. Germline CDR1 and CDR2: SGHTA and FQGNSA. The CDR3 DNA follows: TGTGCCAGCAGCTTAGCGGGGATCCCTGAGCAGTTCTTC. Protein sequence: CASSLAGIPEQFF.

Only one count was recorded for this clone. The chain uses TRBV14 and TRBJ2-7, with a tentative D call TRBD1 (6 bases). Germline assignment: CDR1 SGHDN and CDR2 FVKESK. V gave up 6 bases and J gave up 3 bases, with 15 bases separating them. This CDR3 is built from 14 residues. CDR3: CASSARGRGYEQYF. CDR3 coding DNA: TGTGCCAGCAGTGCGAGGGGCAGGGGCTACGAGCAGTACTTC.

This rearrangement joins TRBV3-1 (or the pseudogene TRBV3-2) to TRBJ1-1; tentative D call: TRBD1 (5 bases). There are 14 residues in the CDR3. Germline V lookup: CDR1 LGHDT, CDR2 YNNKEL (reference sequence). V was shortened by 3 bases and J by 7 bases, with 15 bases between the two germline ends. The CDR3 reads CASSQLAGALEAFF. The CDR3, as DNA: TGTGCCAGCAGCCAGCTAGCCGGGGCGCTTGAAGCTTTCTTT.

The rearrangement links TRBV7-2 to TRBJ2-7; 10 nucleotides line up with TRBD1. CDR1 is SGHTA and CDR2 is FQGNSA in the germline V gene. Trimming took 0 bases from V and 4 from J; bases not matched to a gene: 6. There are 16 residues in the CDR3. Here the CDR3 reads CASSLAYPGQGYEQYF. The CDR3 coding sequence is TGTGCCAGCAGCTTAGCCTATCCGGGACAGGGGTACGAGCAGTACTTC.